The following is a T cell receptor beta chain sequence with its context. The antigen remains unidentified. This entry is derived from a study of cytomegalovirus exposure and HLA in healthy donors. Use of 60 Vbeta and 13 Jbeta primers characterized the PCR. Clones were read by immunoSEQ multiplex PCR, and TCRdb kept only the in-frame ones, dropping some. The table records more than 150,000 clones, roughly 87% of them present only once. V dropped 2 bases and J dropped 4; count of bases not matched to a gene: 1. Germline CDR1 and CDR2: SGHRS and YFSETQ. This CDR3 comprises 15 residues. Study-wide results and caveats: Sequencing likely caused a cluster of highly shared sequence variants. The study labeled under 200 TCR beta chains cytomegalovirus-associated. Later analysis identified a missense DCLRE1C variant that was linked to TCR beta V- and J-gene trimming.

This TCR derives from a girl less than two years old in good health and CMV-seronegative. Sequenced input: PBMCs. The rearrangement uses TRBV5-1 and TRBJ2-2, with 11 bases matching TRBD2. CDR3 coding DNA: TGCGCCAGCAGCTTTAGCGGGGGGGCCACCGGGGAGCTGTTTTTT. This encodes CASSFSGGATGELFF.